This entry concerns a single T cell receptor beta chain. The target antigen is unknown. Mouse gene names apply. TCR sequencing used cDNA made by reverse transcription of extracted RNA. Profiling relied on immunoSEQ multiplex PCR, and the TCRdb table lists in-frame clones only, not all of them. This sample includes around 300,000 clones with no singletons; its ten biggest clones take up 1.2%. The sample is drawn from a study of CD8+ T cells in alopecia areata. Study summary: C3H/HeJ graft donors with spontaneous alopecia, aged roughly 6-13 months, supplied skin that was transplanted onto female C3H/HeJ mice aged about 6-10 weeks. Regarding the study as a whole: There were also resident alphabeta T cells of normal skin sequenced in scalp samples. Elevated clonality characterized lesional scalp relative to normal scalp, particularly in alopecia totalis/universalis.

Cutaneous lymph node cells were pooled, and they were sorted using CD4, CD8alpha, NKG2D, NKG2ACE and other markers. Material for sequencing was CD4+ T cells sorted from a lymph node. This receptor was identified in a C3H/HeJ mouse with alopecia areata. Strain MHC haplotype: H2-k.

CDR3 bases read: TGTGCCAGCAGGACGACAGACTATAATTCGCCC. Amino acid sequence: CASRTTDYNSP. The full CDR3 sequence reads CASRTTDYNSPLYF. The chain combines TRBV19 with TRBJ1-6; a weak D match, TRBD1 (5 bases). The read falls 3 residues short of the CDR3 end, and the missing part is taken from the germline J gene. TRBJ1-6 is an ORF, with its function uncertain. Germline CDR1 FNHDT, CDR2 SITEND (reference sequence). Deletions cut 5 bases from V and 3 bases from J, with 9 bases between. The CDR3 has 14 amino acids.